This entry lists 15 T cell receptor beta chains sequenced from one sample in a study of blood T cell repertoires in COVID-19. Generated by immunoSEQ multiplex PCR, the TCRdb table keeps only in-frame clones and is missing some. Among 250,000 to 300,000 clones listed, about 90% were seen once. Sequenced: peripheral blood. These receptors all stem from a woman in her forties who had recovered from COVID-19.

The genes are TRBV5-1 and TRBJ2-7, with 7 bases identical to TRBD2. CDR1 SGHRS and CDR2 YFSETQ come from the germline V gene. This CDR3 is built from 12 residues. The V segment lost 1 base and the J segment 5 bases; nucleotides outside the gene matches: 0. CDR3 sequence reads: CASSLTSDEQYF. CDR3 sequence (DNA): TGCGCCAGCAGCTTGACTAGCGACGAGCAGTACTTC.

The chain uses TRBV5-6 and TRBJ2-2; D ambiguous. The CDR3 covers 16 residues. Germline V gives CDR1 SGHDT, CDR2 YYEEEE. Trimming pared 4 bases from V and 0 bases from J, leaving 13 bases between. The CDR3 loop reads CASSRLSAANTGELFF. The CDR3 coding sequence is TGTGCCAGCAGCCGGTTATCCGCGGCGAACACCGGGGAGCTGTTTTTT.

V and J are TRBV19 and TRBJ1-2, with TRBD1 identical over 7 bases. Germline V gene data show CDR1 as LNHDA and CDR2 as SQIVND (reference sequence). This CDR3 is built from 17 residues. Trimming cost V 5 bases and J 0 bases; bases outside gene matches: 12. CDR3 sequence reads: CASSPLYAGTANYGYTF. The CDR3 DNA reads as TGTGCCAGTAGTCCCCTATATGCCGGGACAGCTAACTATGGCTACACCTTC.

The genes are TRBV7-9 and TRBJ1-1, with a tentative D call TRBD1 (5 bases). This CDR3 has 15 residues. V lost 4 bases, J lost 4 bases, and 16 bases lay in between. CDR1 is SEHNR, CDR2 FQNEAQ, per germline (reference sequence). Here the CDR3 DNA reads TGTGCCAGCAGCTCATCGCCAGGGCTTACCACTGAAGCTTTCTTT. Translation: CASSSSPGLTTEAFF.

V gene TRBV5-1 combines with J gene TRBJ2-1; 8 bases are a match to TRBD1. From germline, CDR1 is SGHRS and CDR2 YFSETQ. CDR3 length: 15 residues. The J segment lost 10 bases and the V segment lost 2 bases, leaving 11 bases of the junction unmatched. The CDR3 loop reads CASSLQGESFGEQFF. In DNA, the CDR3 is TGCGCCAGCAGCTTACAGGGGGAGTCATTCGGAGAGCAGTTCTTC.

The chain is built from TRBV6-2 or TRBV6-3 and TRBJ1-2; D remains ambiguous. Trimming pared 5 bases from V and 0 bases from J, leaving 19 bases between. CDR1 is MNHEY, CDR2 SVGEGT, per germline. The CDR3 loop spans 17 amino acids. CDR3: CASSPIGRVPANYGYTF. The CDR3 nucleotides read TGTGCCAGCAGTCCGATAGGGCGGGTCCCAGCTAACTATGGCTACACCTTC.

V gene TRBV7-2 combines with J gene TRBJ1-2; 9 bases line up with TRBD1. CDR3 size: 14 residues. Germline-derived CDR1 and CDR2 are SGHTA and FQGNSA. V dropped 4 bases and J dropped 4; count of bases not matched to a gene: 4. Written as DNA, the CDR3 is TGTGCCAGCAGCTATGGGACAGGGATCTATGGCTACACCTTC. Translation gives CASSYGTGIYGYTF.

In DNA, the CDR3 is TGTGCCAGCAGCTCGGACAGGGGGCGCGGCTATGGCTACACCTTC. Translation: CASSSDRGRGYGYTF. The chain employs TRBV7-2 and TRBJ1-2; TRBD1 agrees at 11 bases. The CDR3 is made up of 15 amino acids. V lost 4 bases to trimming and J lost 4 bases; unmatched junction nucleotides: 5. Germline V gene sequence: CDR1 SGHTA, CDR2 FQGNSA.

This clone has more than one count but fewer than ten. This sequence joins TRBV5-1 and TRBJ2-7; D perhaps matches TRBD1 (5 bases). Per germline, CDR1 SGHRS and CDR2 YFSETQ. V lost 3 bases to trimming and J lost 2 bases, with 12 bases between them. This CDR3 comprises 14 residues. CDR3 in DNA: TGCGCCAGCAGCTCGTCAGGGTTAACCTACGAGCAGTACTTC. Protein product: CASSSSGLTYEQYF.

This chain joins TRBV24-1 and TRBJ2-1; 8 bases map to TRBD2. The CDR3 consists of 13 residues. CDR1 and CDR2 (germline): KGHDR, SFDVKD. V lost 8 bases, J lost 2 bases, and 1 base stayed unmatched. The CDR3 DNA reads TGTGCCACCACCGGGGGGGCCTACAATGAGCAGTTCTTC. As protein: CATTGGAYNEQFF.

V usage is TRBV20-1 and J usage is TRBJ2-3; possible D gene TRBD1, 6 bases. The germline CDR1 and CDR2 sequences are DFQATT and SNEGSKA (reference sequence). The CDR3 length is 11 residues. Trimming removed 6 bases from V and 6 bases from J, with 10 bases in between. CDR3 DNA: TGCAGTGCAGTACAGGGCGATACGCAGTATTTT. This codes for CSAVQGDTQYF.

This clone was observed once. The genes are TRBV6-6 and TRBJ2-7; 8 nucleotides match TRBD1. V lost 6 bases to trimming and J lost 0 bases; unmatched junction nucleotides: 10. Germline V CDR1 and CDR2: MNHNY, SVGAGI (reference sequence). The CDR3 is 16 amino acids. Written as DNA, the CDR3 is TGTGCCAGCAGCCCTAGAGACAGGGGATACTCCTACGAGCAGTACTTC. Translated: CASSPRDRGYSYEQYF.

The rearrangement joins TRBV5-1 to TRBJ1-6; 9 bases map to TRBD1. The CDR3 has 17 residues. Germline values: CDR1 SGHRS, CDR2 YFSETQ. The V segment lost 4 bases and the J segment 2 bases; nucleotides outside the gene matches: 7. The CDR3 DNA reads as TGCGCCAGCAGCGAGGGACAGGGCGAGCCCTATAATTCACCCCTCCACTTT. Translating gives CASSEGQGEPYNSPLHF.

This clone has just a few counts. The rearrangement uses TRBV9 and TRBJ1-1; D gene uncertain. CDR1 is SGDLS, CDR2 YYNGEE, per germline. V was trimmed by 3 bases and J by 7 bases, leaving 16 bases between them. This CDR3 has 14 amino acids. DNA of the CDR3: TGTGCCAGCAGCGCAATGGGAGGGTTAGGTGAAGCTTTCTTT. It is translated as CASSAMGGLGEAFF.

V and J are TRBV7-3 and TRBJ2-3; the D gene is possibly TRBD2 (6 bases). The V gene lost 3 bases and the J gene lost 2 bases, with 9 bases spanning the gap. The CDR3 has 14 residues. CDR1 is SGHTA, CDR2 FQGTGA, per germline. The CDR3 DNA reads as TGTGCCAGCAGCTTGGGCGGGAACACAGATACGCAGTATTTT. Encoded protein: CASSLGGNTDTQYF.